Listed below are T cell receptor beta chains from one sample, sequenced in a study of shared clonotypes between healthy human individuals. Clones were sequenced by immunoSEQ multiplex PCR, and TCRdb holds only the in-frame ones, with some missing. The table has 2.3 million or so clones, approximately 93% seen once. Sequenced input: naive CD4+ T cells from PBMCs. The receptors shown here come from a man between 18 and 35 years old in good health. Some clones in this sample may be carry-over from other donors' samples. Both conserved end residues are part of each CDR3. The order of the fields is CDR3 DNA, CDR3 protein, J gene, clone size, D gene, V gene. D genes are given only for firm matches. Clone size, where shown, is once, few, many, or a class for clones that have expanded.

DNA: TGTGCCAGCATCTTACACGGGTGGAACTACGAGCAGTACTTC
CDR3: CASILHGWNYEQYF
J: TRBJ2-7
size: NA
D: NA
V: TRBV5-4

DNA: TGTGCCAGCAGCTTGGGGTGGGGCACTGAAGCTTTCTTT
CDR3: CASSLGWGTEAFF
J: TRBJ1-1
size: NA
D: NA
V: TRBV7-9

DNA: TGTGCCAGCAGTCAATTGACCTACAATTATAATTCACCCCTCCACTTT
CDR3: CASSQLTYNYNSPLHF
J: TRBJ1-6
size: NA
D: NA
V: TRBV28

DNA: TGTGCCAGCAGTGAAGTCGGGGAGTCTGAAGCTTTCTTT
CDR3: CASSEVGESEAFF
J: TRBJ1-1
size: NA
D: NA
V: TRBV6-1

DNA: TGTGCCAGCTCACCACCCATCGTCTTAGGGAACACTGAAGCTTTCTTT
CDR3: CASSPPIVLGNTEAFF
J: TRBJ1-1
size: NA
D: NA
V: TRBV18

DNA: TGCGCCAGCAGCCTTCTCGGTCGGTCCGACACCGGGGAGCTGTTTTTT
CDR3: CASSLLGRSDTGELFF
J: TRBJ2-2
size: once
D: NA
V: TRBV5-1

DNA: TGTGCCAGCAGCGCGGGGGGACAGGGGTTCTACAATGAGCAGTTCTTC
CDR3: CASSAGGQGFYNEQFF
J: TRBJ2-1
size: NA
D: TRBD1
V: TRBV9

DNA: TGTGCCAGCCTGGACTCGGGATCCCCGGGCGAGCAGTACTTC
CDR3: CASLDSGSPGEQYF
J: TRBJ2-7
size: NA
D: NA
V: TRBV6-1

DNA: TGCAGTGCTGTCAACAGGGATGAGCAGTTCTTC
CDR3: CSAVNRDEQFF
J: TRBJ2-1
size: NA
D: NA
V: TRBV20-1

DNA: TGCGCCAGCAGCTATCCGGATGAGACCCAGTACTTC
CDR3: CASSYPDETQYF
J: TRBJ2-5
size: NA
D: NA
V: TRBV5-1

DNA: TGTGCCAGCAGTGATCAACAGGGGATTAATGAAAAACTGTTTTTT
CDR3: CASSDQQGINEKLFF
J: TRBJ1-4
size: NA
D: TRBD1
V: TRBV6-4

DNA: TGCGCCAGCTCCCGTGAGGCAGGGGGAGCCTACGAGCAGTACTTC
CDR3: CASSREAGGAYEQYF
J: TRBJ2-7
size: NA
D: TRBD1
V: TRBV5-1

DNA: TGTGCCAGCAGCTCACAGGGCACGTACGAGCAGTACTTC
CDR3: CASSSQGTYEQYF
J: TRBJ2-7
size: NA
D: NA
V: TRBV5-4

DNA: TGTGCCAGCTCAGAACAGGTCTCTGGGGCCAACGTCCTGACTTTC
CDR3: CASSEQVSGANVLTF
J: TRBJ2-6
size: NA
D: NA
V: TRBV18

DNA: TGTGCCAGCTCACCACCAGGGAGGGGTTCAATGAACACTGAAGCTTTCTTT
CDR3: CASSPPGRGSMNTEAFF
J: TRBJ1-1
size: NA
D: NA
V: TRBV18

DNA: TGTGCCAGCAGCTTAGCCCAACAGGGAGCCAAAAACATTCAGTACTTC
CDR3: CASSLAQQGAKNIQYF
J: TRBJ2-4
size: NA
D: NA
V: TRBV13

DNA: TGTGCCACAACGACAGTCAACACTGAAGCTTTCTTT
CDR3: CATTTVNTEAFF
J: TRBJ1-1
size: NA
D: NA
V: TRBV6-6

DNA: TGTGCCAGCAGCCCAAGGACAGGGCAAGGCTACTTC
CDR3: CASSPRTGQGYF
J: TRBJ2-5
size: NA
D: TRBD1
V: TRBV7-8

DNA: TGCGCCAGCAGCCAAGGAGTCGGAGACGGGGCCAACGTCCTGACTTTC
CDR3: CASSQGVGDGANVLTF
J: TRBJ2-6
size: NA
D: NA
V: TRBV4-1

DNA: TGCGCCAGCAGCGCCGGGACAGGTGGAGGTAATCAGCCCCAGCATTTT
CDR3: CASSAGTGGGNQPQHF
J: TRBJ1-5
size: NA
D: TRBD1
V: TRBV5-1

DNA: TGCAGCGTTTCTGCGGGAGAGTCCTACGAGCAGTACTTC
CDR3: CSVSAGESYEQYF
J: TRBJ2-7
size: NA
D: TRBD2
V: TRBV29-1

DNA: TGTGCCAGCAGCCCACAGGGGGCGCGGGATGGCTACACCTTC
CDR3: CASSPQGARDGYTF
J: TRBJ1-2
size: few
D: TRBD1
V: TRBV7-9

DNA: TGTGCCAGCAGCCCACCGCGGGAGGACGAGCAGTACTTC
CDR3: CASSPPREDEQYF
J: TRBJ2-7
size: NA
D: TRBD2
V: TRBV28

DNA: TGTGCCAGCAGTTCGCCTCTTGGGGCTGAAGCTTTCTTT
CDR3: CASSSPLGAEAFF
J: TRBJ1-1
size: NA
D: NA
V: TRBV28

DNA: TGTGCCAGCAGTTTTTTCGGGCCTGACCTCCCGAACACTGAAGCTTTCTTT
CDR3: CASSFFGPDLPNTEAFF
J: TRBJ1-1
size: NA
D: NA
V: TRBV27

DNA: TGTGCCAGCAGTTCGACTAGCGGGAGATCGAACACCGGGGAGCTGTTTTTT
CDR3: CASSSTSGRSNTGELFF
J: TRBJ2-2
size: once
D: TRBD2
V: TRBV28

DNA: TGTGCCAGCAGCATGACTAGCGGGAGTGAGCAGTTCTTC
CDR3: CASSMTSGSEQFF
J: TRBJ2-1
size: NA
D: TRBD2
V: TRBV7-2

DNA: TGTGCCAGCAGTGAAGTAGGGTTCCACAATGAGCAGTTCTTC
CDR3: CASSEVGFHNEQFF
J: TRBJ2-1
size: NA
D: NA
V: TRBV25-1

DNA: TGCGCCAGCAGCTTGGGATCAGACACAGATACGCAGTATTTT
CDR3: CASSLGSDTDTQYF
J: TRBJ2-3
size: once
D: NA
V: TRBV5-1

DNA: TGTGCCAGCAGCCCTGACAGAGACACTGAAGCTTTCTTT
CDR3: CASSPDRDTEAFF
J: TRBJ1-1
size: NA
D: NA
V: TRBV5-4

DNA: TGTGCCAGCAGTTTTACAGGGGTCATCTACGAGCAGTACTTC
CDR3: CASSFTGVIYEQYF
J: TRBJ2-7
size: NA
D: TRBD1
V: TRBV28

DNA: TGTGCCAGCAGCCAGATCACACCGGTCGTTGAAAAACTGTTTTTT
CDR3: CASSQITPVVEKLFF
J: TRBJ1-4
size: NA
D: NA
V: TRBV14

DNA: TGTGCTAGTGGTTTGGTTTTTCCGGGTCACTGGAATGAGCAGTTCTTC
CDR3: CASGLVFPGHWNEQFF
J: TRBJ2-1
size: NA
D: NA
V: TRBV12-5

DNA: TGTGCCACGTATGTTGCGGGAGGCCAAATTCGGGGGGAGACCCAGTACTTC
CDR3: CATYVAGGQIRGETQYF
J: TRBJ2-5
size: NA
D: TRBD2
V: TRBV19